The 30 T cell receptor beta chains given below trace back to one sample, sequenced in a study of early T cells in non-severe SARS-CoV-2 infection. TCRdb re-called the 5' RACE reads through MiXCR, storing one row per CDR3 protein. The sample lists around 27,000 distinct CDR3 sequences; 3% to 5% were seen once. The specimen sequenced was whole blood. These receptors all come from an adult who was a healthcare worker with PCR-confirmed SARS-CoV-2 infection or an uninfected control (not recorded which).

This clonotype was recorded at least ten times. The chain employs TRBV9 and TRBJ2-7; no firm D call. Trimming cost V 6 bases and J 6 bases, with 25 bases left between them. The CDR3 length is 16 residues. Per germline, CDR1 SGDLS and CDR2 YYNGEE. CDR3 residues: CASTCSRTPLPSEQYF. The CDR3 region has the DNA TGTGCCAGCACCTGTAGTAGAACGCCCCTGCCCTCCGAGCAGTACTTC.

This clonotype was counted at least ten times. V gene TRBV28 combines with J gene TRBJ1-5; TRBD1 is a possible D gene (6 bases). CDR1 MDHEN and CDR2 SYDVKM come from the germline V gene. The CDR3 has 14 amino acids. V was trimmed by 7 bases and J by 6 bases, leaving 16 bases between them. CDR3 in DNA: TGTGCCAGCACCCTACAGGGAGGCGGTCAGCCCCAGCATTTT. It yields the protein CASTLQGGGQPQHF. The entire variable domain, with the rest obtained from reference TRBV28 and TRBJ1-5, is as follows: DVKVTQSSRYLVKRTGEKVFLECVQDMDHENMFWYRQDPGLGLRLIYFSYDVKMKEKGDIPEGYSVSREKKERFSLILESASTNQTSMYLCASTLQGGGQPQHFGDGTRLSIL.

This clonotype was seen at least ten times. The chain uses TRBV29-1 and TRBJ1-1, with a tentative D call TRBD1 (5 bases). The V gene's germline CDR1 is SQVTM and CDR2 ANQGSEA. The CDR3 has 11 residues. The ends were cut back, 7 bases at V and 9 bases at J, with 15 bases in the middle. This CDR3 reads CSGQFGTQAFF. As DNA, the CDR3 is TGCAGCGGACAGTTCGGGACCCAAGCTTTCTTT.

CDR3 loop: CASKDRGLVDTQYF. CDR3 sequence (DNA): TGTGCCAGTAAGGACAGGGGCCTTGTGGATACGCAGTATTTT. The chain joins TRBV19 to TRBJ2-3; TRBD1 matches at 9 bases. The CDR3 sequence is 14 residues long. Per the germline V gene, CDR1 is LNHDA and CDR2 is SQIVND (reference sequence). V trimming: 7 bases; J trimming: 6 bases; junction bases outside the gene matches: 8.

This clonotype was seen many times. J is TRBJ2-5 and V is TRBV27, with D maybe TRBD1 (5 bases). This CDR3 contains 13 residues. Trimming took 3 bases from V and 5 from J, leaving 10 bases between them. Germline V gene lookup returns CDR1 MNHEY and CDR2 SMNVEV (reference sequence). CDR3 sequence (DNA): TGTGCCAGCAGTTTGGCAGGGTGGGAGACCCAGTACTTC. It translates to CASSLAGWETQYF.

This clonotype was seen a handful of times. This chain connects TRBV12-3 or TRBV12-4 to TRBJ2-2; a possible D gene is TRBD2 (5 bases). This CDR3 is built from 11 residues. Trimming took 11 bases from V and 6 from J, leaving 10 bases between them. In DNA, the CDR3 is TGTGCCCTCTGGACTGCCGGGGAGCTGTTTTTT. It is translated as CALWTAGELFF.

The sample holds many counts of this clonotype. This chain joins TRBV5-1 and TRBJ2-7; 7 bases agree with TRBD2. CDR3 length: 15 amino acids. Per germline, CDR1 SGHRS and CDR2 YFSETQ. V was clipped by 0 bases and J by 6 bases; unmatched bases: 9. The CDR3 DNA reads as TGCGCCAGCAGCTTGGCCCCGGGAGGAGGGAGCGAGCAGTACTTC. Translation: CASSLAPGGGSEQYF.

This clonotype was seen repeatedly, ten times or more. The chain is built from TRBV11-2 and TRBJ1-2; 8 nucleotides match TRBD1. The V gene end was trimmed by 1 base and the J gene end by 5 bases; junction bases not matched to a gene: 6. Germline-derived CDR1 and CDR2 are SGHAT and FQNNGV. This CDR3 is built from 15 residues. The DNA of the CDR3 is TGTGCCAGCAGCTTAGGCCAGGGGGCATGGTATGGCTACACCTTC. Protein product: CASSLGQGAWYGYTF. Full variable domain (remainder filled in from reference TRBV11-2 and TRBJ1-2): EAGVAQSPRYKIIEKRQSVAFWCNPISGHATLYWYQQILGQGPKLLIQFQNNGVVDDSQLPKDRFSAERLKGVDSTLKIQPAKLEDSAVYLCASSLGQGAWYGYTFGSGTRLTVV.

There are many counts of this clonotype. V is TRBV4-1 and J is TRBJ1-5, with D possibly TRBD1 on 6 matching bases. Germline V CDR1 and CDR2: MGHRA, YSYEKL. This CDR3 has 15 residues. V dropped 1 base and J dropped 5 bases, with 12 bases sitting between them. CDR3 loop: CASSQAGALDQPQHF. DNA of the CDR3: TGCGCCAGCAGCCAAGCGGGGGCCTTGGATCAGCCCCAGCATTTT.

This clonotype was found many times. The chain employs TRBV5-1 and TRBJ2-2; D is ambiguous. The CDR3 has 14 residues. CDR1 and CDR2 (germline): SGHRS, YFSETQ. Trimming took off 4 bases at V and 1 base at J, with 8 bases between the two ends. CDR3 bases: TGCGCCAGCAGCCGGGCCGAGAACACCGGGGAGCTGTTTTTT. Protein product: CASSRAENTGELFF.

In its sample, this clonotype is medium-sized. This chain uses TRBV7-8 with TRBJ2-1; weak D call: TRBD1 (6 bases). The CDR3 is 15 amino acids. V was pared by 8 bases and J by 7 bases, with 21 bases between. Germline V gives CDR1 SGHVS, CDR2 FQNEAQ. Here the CDR3 DNA reads TGTGCCAGCCGGAACTGGGACACGCGGACAAATGAGCAGTTCTTC. Protein product: CASRNWDTRTNEQFF.

This clonotype was counted many times. The chain links TRBV20-1 to TRBJ2-1, with 11 positions matching TRBD2. V was pared by 3 bases and J by 10 bases, with 8 bases of the junction left unmatched. CDR3 size: 14 residues. CDR1 and CDR2 from the germline V gene are DFQATT and SNEGSKA (reference sequence). CDR3 nucleotides: TGCAGTGCTAGTAGCGGGGGGGATCAGATCGAGCAGTTCTTC. Amino acid sequence: CSASSGGDQIEQFF.

This clonotype has ten or more counts. The J gene is TRBJ2-1, the V gene TRBV12-3 or TRBV12-4; a weak D match, TRBD2 (6 bases). Trimming took off 6 bases at V and 1 base at J, with 10 bases between the two ends. The CDR3 is made up of 14 amino acids. This CDR3 is CASSPGTSYNEQFF. In DNA, the CDR3 is TGTGCCAGCAGCCCTGGGACTTCCTACAATGAGCAGTTCTTC.

This clonotype was recorded at least ten times. J is TRBJ2-7 and V is TRBV11-2; D gene uncertain. Trimming stripped 1 base from V and 0 bases from J, with 10 bases between. Germline assignment: CDR1 SGHAT and CDR2 FQNNGV. CDR3 size: 15 residues. The CDR3, as DNA: TGTGCCAGCAGCTTAGCTCCAGCGTCCTCCTACGAGCAGTACTTC. It specifies CASSLAPASSYEQYF. Complete variable domain (other parts from reference TRBV11-2 and TRBJ2-7): EAGVAQSPRYKIIEKRQSVAFWCNPISGHATLYWYQQILGQGPKLLIQFQNNGVVDDSQLPKDRFSAERLKGVDSTLKIQPAKLEDSAVYLCASSLAPASSYEQYFGPGTRLTVT.

This clonotype was recorded many times. The rearrangement joins TRBV2 to TRBJ2-1, with D perhaps assigned TRBD1 or TRBD2 (6 bases each). The CDR3 sequence is 15 residues long. Trimming left V 0 bases short and J 1 base short, with 7 bases between. Germline values: CDR1 SNHLY, CDR2 FYNNEI. CDR3 DNA: TGTGCCAGCAGTGAAGCAGGGGGGTCCTACAATGAGCAGTTCTTC. Amino acid sequence: CASSEAGGSYNEQFF.

The table lists this clonotype with many counts. The V call is TRBV7-8, the J call TRBJ2-6, with D perhaps given as TRBD1 or TRBD2 (5 bases each). The germline V gene has CDR1 SGHVS and CDR2 FQNEAQ. CDR3 length: 18 amino acids. Trimming cost V 1 base and J 0 bases, with 13 bases left between them. The DNA for the CDR3 is TGTGCCAGCAGCTTAGAAGGGACCAAGAACTCTGGGGCCAACGTCCTGACTTTC. This encodes CASSLEGTKNSGANVLTF.

The chain recombines TRBV5-5 with TRBJ1-5, with 10 bases fitting TRBD1. CDR1 and CDR2 from the germline V gene are SGHKS and YYEKEE (reference sequence). J lost 5 bases, V lost 5 bases, and 7 bases had no gene match. The CDR3 runs to 15 residues. The CDR3 DNA sequence: TGTGCCAGCAGACCGACAGGGGGCGCTTATCAGCCCCAGCATTTT. Amino acids: CASRPTGGAYQPQHF.

The table lists this clonotype with many counts. The chain couples TRBV18 to TRBJ2-7; the match to TRBD1 covers 8 bases. Trimming took 2 bases from V and 2 from J; bases not matched to a gene: 8. The length of the CDR3 is 16 residues. From germline, CDR1 is KGHSH and CDR2 LQKENI. The CDR3 reads CASSPRRGQEAYEQYF. CDR3 DNA: TGTGCCAGCTCACCAAGGAGGGGACAGGAAGCCTACGAGCAGTACTTC.

This clonotype was seen ten or more times. The chain uses TRBV5-4 and TRBJ2-7, with 10 bases identical to TRBD1. CDR1 is SGHNT, CDR2 YYREEE, per germline (reference sequence). The CDR3 runs to 15 residues. Trimming removed 4 bases from V and 5 bases from J; junction bases left unmatched: 9. The CDR3 sequence: CASSRPGTGVNEQYF. The CDR3 DNA reads TGTGCCAGCAGCCGGCCGGGGACAGGGGTGAACGAGCAGTACTTC.

The chain couples TRBV7-2 to TRBJ2-5, with D perhaps TRBD1 or TRBD2 (5 bases each). CDR3 length: 16 amino acids. With 1 base removed from V and 4 bases from J, the gap between germline ends came to 16 bases. CDR1 and CDR2 (germline): SGHTA, FQGNSA. The CDR3 here is CASSLGLPGGVETQYF. CDR3 DNA: TGTGCCAGCAGCTTAGGTCTTCCTGGGGGAGTAGAGACCCAGTACTTC.

There are many counts of this clonotype. This chain connects TRBV7-2 to TRBJ1-1, with a tentative D call TRBD1 (5 bases). The CDR3 covers 14 residues. V lost 5 bases, J lost 2 bases, and 12 bases lay in between. CDR1 is SGHTA and CDR2 is FQGNSA in the germline V gene. The CDR3 is CASSPWQGNTEAFF. The DNA for the CDR3 is TGTGCCAGCAGCCCCTGGCAGGGTAACACTGAAGCTTTCTTT.

This clonotype was seen at least ten times. The chain couples TRBV6-4 to TRBJ1-1; TRBD1 matches at 11 bases. The V segment lost 5 bases and the J segment 3 bases; nucleotides outside the gene matches: 8. Germline V gives CDR1 MRHNA, CDR2 SNTAGT. CDR3 length equals 16 residues. This CDR3 is CASSTGDRGSYTEAFF. DNA for the CDR3: TGTGCCAGCAGTACGGGGGACAGGGGGTCGTACACTGAAGCTTTCTTT.

This clonotype came up a few times. CDR3 region: CSAPGAGNTDTQYF. The CDR3 nucleotides are TGCAGTGCCCCCGGAGCGGGAAACACAGATACGCAGTATTTT. This chain links TRBV20-1 with TRBJ2-3; 7 bases match TRBD2. The CDR3 is 14 residues long. V was pared by 6 bases and J by 2 bases, with 8 bases of the junction left unmatched. Germline-derived CDR1 and CDR2 are DFQATT and SNEGSKA (reference sequence).

This clonotype was found many times. At one of its ends the junction is not consistent with the germline gene, which may arise from a read error. V and J are TRBV19 and TRBJ2-1; TRBD2 might be the D (7 bases). This CDR3 is built from 15 residues. Per germline, CDR1 LNHDA and CDR2 SQIVND (reference sequence). CDR3 amino acids: CASKNGGPSDNEQFF. The CDR3, as DNA: TGTGCCAGTAAAAACGGGGGGCCCTCCGACAATGAGCAGTTCTTC.

This clonotype was detected many times. This chain connects TRBV7-2 to TRBJ2-1; 7 bases map to TRBD2. Germline-derived CDR1 and CDR2 are SGHTA and FQGNSA. The CDR3 runs 17 residues. Trimming at V came to 8 bases and at J to 2 bases, leaving 15 bases not matched to a gene. CDR3 protein: CASSLRLAAIPYNEQFF. For the CDR3, the DNA is TGTGCCAGCTCTCTCCGGCTAGCGGCGATACCCTACAATGAGCAGTTCTTC.

J is TRBJ2-7 and V is TRBV14; 11 positions agree with TRBD1. Germline V lookup: CDR1 SGHDN, CDR2 FVKESK. Trimming cost V 6 bases and J 6 bases; bases outside gene matches: 13. This CDR3 region has 16 residues. The CDR3 nucleotides are TGTGCCAGCAGGCCCGGGACAGGGGGAACTCCCGTCGAGCAGTACTTC. Protein product: CASRPGTGGTPVEQYF.

The table lists this clonotype with many counts. The CDR3 DNA reads as TGTGCCAGCGATCTCCAAGAGACCCAGTACTTC. Protein: CASDLQETQYF. This chain joins TRBV2 and TRBJ2-5, with no clear D. Germline-derived CDR1 and CDR2 are SNHLY and FYNNEI. Trimming took off 8 bases at V and 1 base at J, with 5 bases between the two ends. This CDR3 region has 11 residues. Using reference TRBV2 and TRBJ2-5 for the parts outside the CDR3, the full variable domain is EPEVTQTPSHQVTQMGQEVILRCVPISNHLYFYWYRQILGQKVEFLVSFYNNEISEKSEIFDDQFSVERPDGSNFTLKIRSTKLEDSAMYFCASDLQETQYFGPGTRLLVL.

The CDR3 nucleotides are TGTGCCAGCAGGCCACTCCCTCGCGGGACTAGCGGCAATGAGCAGTTCTTC. It is translated as CASRPLPRGTSGNEQFF. The chain joins TRBV11-2 to TRBJ2-1, with 11 positions matching TRBD2. The V segment lost 6 bases and the J segment 6 bases; nucleotides outside the gene matches: 13. Germline-derived CDR1 and CDR2 are SGHAT and FQNNGV. There are 17 residues in the CDR3. The variable domain in full, with the rest retrieved from reference TRBV11-2 and TRBJ2-1, is EAGVAQSPRYKIIEKRQSVAFWCNPISGHATLYWYQQILGQGPKLLIQFQNNGVVDDSQLPKDRFSAERLKGVDSTLKIQPAKLEDSAVYLCASRPLPRGTSGNEQFFGPGTRLTVL.

This clonotype appeared many times. Here the CDR3 DNA reads TGTGCCAGCGAGAGGAGACTAGCGGCGGATGAGCAGTTCTTC. Amino acids: CASERRLAADEQFF. V and J are TRBV6-2 or TRBV6-3 and TRBJ2-1, with TRBD2 identical over 9 bases. V lost 8 bases, J lost 8 bases, and 10 bases stayed unmatched. The CDR3 is made up of 14 amino acids. CDR1 is MNHEY, CDR2 SVGEGT, per germline.

This clonotype was seen repeatedly, ten times or more. The genes are TRBV6-6 and TRBJ2-2, with 7 nucleotides matching TRBD1. J gave up 8 bases and V 10 bases, and 13 bases lay outside the gene matches. CDR3 length: 14 residues. Germline V gene lookup returns CDR1 MNHNY and CDR2 SVGAGI (reference sequence). CDR3 region: CAIFRLQGRGELFF. The CDR3 bases are TGTGCCATCTTCCGATTACAGGGGCGAGGGGAGCTGTTTTTT.